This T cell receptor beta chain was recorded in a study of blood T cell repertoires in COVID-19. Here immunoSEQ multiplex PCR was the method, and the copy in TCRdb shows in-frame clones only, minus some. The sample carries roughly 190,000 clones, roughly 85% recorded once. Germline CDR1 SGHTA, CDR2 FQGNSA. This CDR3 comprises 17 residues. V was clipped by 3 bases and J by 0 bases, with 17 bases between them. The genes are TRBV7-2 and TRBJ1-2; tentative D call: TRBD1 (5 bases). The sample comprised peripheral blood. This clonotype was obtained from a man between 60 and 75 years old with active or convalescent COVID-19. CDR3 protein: CASSFRGGTRANYGYTF. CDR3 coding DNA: TGTGCCAGCAGCTTCCGGGGAGGGACGAGAGCTAACTATGGCTACACCTTC.